Shown below are 19 T cell receptor beta chains from a single sample sequenced in a study of blood T cell repertoires in COVID-19. Clones were sequenced by immunoSEQ multiplex PCR, and TCRdb holds only the in-frame ones, with some missing. The sample lists roughly 150,000 clones; just over 90% were seen once. What was sequenced was peripheral blood. The receptor source for this set is a man aged 18 to 30 with acute or convalescent COVID-19.

The rearrangement links TRBV3-1 (or the pseudogene TRBV3-2) to TRBJ2-3, with a possible D match to TRBD2 (6 bases). V was pared by 3 bases and J by 0 bases, with 16 bases between. The CDR3 length is 17 residues. Germline lookup yields CDR1 LGHDT and CDR2 YNNKEL (reference sequence). The CDR3 sequence is CASSQNWDFSSTDTQYF. The CDR3 DNA reads as TGTGCCAGCAGCCAGAATTGGGACTTTTCTAGCACAGATACGCAGTATTTT.

V is TRBV7-9 and J is TRBJ2-1; TRBD2 matches at 7 bases. The germline V gene encodes CDR1 SEHNR and CDR2 FQNEAQ (reference sequence). V trimming: 10 bases; J trimming: 6 bases; junction bases outside the gene matches: 12. The CDR3 is made up of 14 amino acids. The CDR3 nucleotides read TGTGCCACCGGAGGGGTGGGGGGGACCAATGAGCAGTTCTTC. Protein sequence: CATGGVGGTNEQFF.

V gene TRBV14 combines with J gene TRBJ1-5; 7 positions agree with TRBD1. The CDR3 is made up of 19 amino acids. With 4 bases clipped from V and 0 bases from J, the junction kept 15 bases outside the gene matches. CDR1 is SGHDN, CDR2 FVKESK, per germline. The CDR3 spells CASSRPQDRAGYSNQPQHF. In DNA form, the CDR3 reads TGTGCCAGCAGCCGTCCTCAAGACAGGGCTGGATATAGCAATCAGCCCCAGCATTTT. The whole variable domain, remainder taken from reference TRBV14 and TRBJ1-5, is EAGVTQFPSHSVIEKGQTVTLRCDPISGHDNLYWYRRVMGKEIKFLLHFVKESKQDESGMPNNRFLAERTGGTYSTLKVQPAELEDSGVYFCASSRPQDRAGYSNQPQHFGDGTRLSIL.

V usage is TRBV3-1 (or the pseudogene TRBV3-2) and J usage is TRBJ2-6; D is unclear. The CDR3 extends over 21 amino acids. Trimming pared 4 bases from V and 1 base from J, leaving 26 bases between. The V gene's germline CDR1 is LGHDT and CDR2 YNNKEL (reference sequence). The CDR3 is CASSLFVSGRINKSGANVLTF. The CDR3 DNA reads as TGTGCCAGCAGCCTCTTCGTGTCAGGCCGGATCAACAAGTCTGGGGCCAACGTCCTGACTTTC.

The chain joins TRBV6-6 to TRBJ1-6; 8 bases line up with TRBD1. Germline V gene data show CDR1 as MNHNY and CDR2 as SVGAGI (reference sequence). V was pared by 4 bases and J by 7 bases, with 6 bases of the junction left unmatched. CDR3 length: 15 amino acids. The DNA of the CDR3 is TGTGCCAGCAGTTTCTTACAGGGGGACAATTCACCCCTCCACTTT. This codes for CASSFLQGDNSPLHF.

This clone was found once. This chain joins TRBV6-6 and TRBJ1-3, with D perhaps matching TRBD1 (6 bases). Germline CDR1 reads MNHNY; CDR2 reads SVGAGI (reference sequence). The V gene lost 6 bases and the J gene lost 0 bases, with 9 bases spanning the gap. The CDR3 loop spans 14 amino acids. The chain's CDR3 is CASSQGNSGNTIYF. The CDR3 DNA reads as TGTGCCAGCAGCCAGGGGAACTCTGGAAACACCATATATTTT.

The V gene is TRBV30, the J gene TRBJ1-6, with TRBD1 identical over 7 bases. The germline V gene has CDR1 GTSNPN and CDR2 SVGIG (reference sequence). After removal of 2 bases from V and 9 bases from J, the junction contained 7 bases not matched to a gene. The CDR3 contains 14 residues. CDR3 bases: TGTGCCTGGAGTAAAGCGACAGGGACTTCACCCCTCCACTTT. Translation: CAWSKATGTSPLHF. Combining the CDR3 with reference TRBV30 and TRBJ1-6 gives the whole variable domain SQTIHQWPATLVQPVGSPLSLECTVEGTSNPNLYWYRQAAGRGLQLLFYSVGIGQISSEVPQNLSASRPQDRQFILSSKKLLLSDSGFYLCAWSKATGTSPLHFGNGTRLTVT.

This sequence joins TRBV5-5 and TRBJ1-4, with D possibly TRBD1 on 6 matching bases. CDR1 and CDR2 from the germline V gene are SGHKS and YYEKEE (reference sequence). Trimming pared 5 bases from V and 8 bases from J, leaving 19 bases between. This CDR3 has 15 residues. CDR3 sequence reads: CASRHDRQSREKLFF. CDR3 in DNA: TGTGCCAGCAGACACGACAGGCAGTCGAGGGAAAAACTGTTTTTT.

This chain links TRBV18 with TRBJ1-5; D remains ambiguous. Per the germline V gene, CDR1 is KGHSH and CDR2 is LQKENI. This CDR3 contains 14 residues. Trimming took 3 bases from V and 2 from J, leaving 8 bases between them. CDR3 sequence (DNA): TGTGCCAGCTCACCCTCAGAAGGCAATCAGCCCCAGCATTTT. It translates to CASSPSEGNQPQHF.

The CDR3 DNA is TGCGCCAGCAGCCGCGGACAGGGGACCACTGAAGCTTTCTTT. Translating it yields CASSRGQGTTEAFF. This chain links TRBV5-1 with TRBJ1-1; 9 bases line up with TRBD1. This CDR3 is 14 amino acids long. Germline assignment: CDR1 SGHRS and CDR2 YFSETQ. V trimming: 4 bases; J trimming: 4 bases; junction bases outside the gene matches: 5.

The chain carries TRBV7-9 and TRBJ1-2, with 10 bases fitting TRBD1. CDR3 length equals 16 residues. Per germline, CDR1 SEHNR and CDR2 FQNEAQ (reference sequence). Unmatched junction bases numbered 3, after V lost 1 base and J lost 1 base. Here the CDR3 reads CASSLGGTGDNYGYTF. CDR3 DNA sequence: TGTGCCAGCAGCTTAGGGGGGACAGGGGATAACTATGGCTACACCTTC. Full variable domain (outside the CDR3, taken from reference TRBV7-9 and TRBJ1-2): DTGVSQNPRHKITKRGQNVTFRCDPISEHNRLYWYRQTLGQGPEFLTYFQNEAQLEKSRLLSDRFSAERPKGSFSTLEIQRTEQGDSAMYLCASSLGGTGDNYGYTFGSGTRLTVV.

This clone was observed a single time. The CDR3 DNA sequence: TGTGCCAGCAGTGAGGGACAGGGATCAGAGGCCCAGCATTTT. Protein: CASSEGQGSEAQHF. The chain employs TRBV6-1 and TRBJ1-5; 9 nucleotides agree with TRBD1. The germline V gene encodes CDR1 MNHNS and CDR2 SASEGT. V was clipped by 3 bases and J by 11 bases; unmatched bases: 8. The CDR3 has 14 amino acids.

The chain uses TRBV5-5 and TRBJ1-2, with 10 bases that match TRBD1. Germline CDR1 is SGHKS and CDR2 is YYEKEE (reference sequence). CDR3 length: 17 residues. Trimming at V came to 4 bases and at J to 4 bases, leaving 13 bases not matched to a gene. CDR3 DNA sequence: TGTGCCAGCAGCGGACGAGGGGACAGGGGTGTTACCTATGGCTACACCTTC. This codes for CASSGRGDRGVTYGYTF.

The chain has TRBV27 and TRBJ2-7; the D gene is possibly TRBD2 (5 bases). The CDR3 length is 13 residues. V was cut by 8 bases and J by 2 bases, with 13 bases left in between. Germline V gene sequence: CDR1 MNHEY, CDR2 SMNVEV (reference sequence). The CDR3 DNA reads as TGTGCCAGCCGGCGGGCCAGCGCCTACGAGCAGTACTTC. Encoded protein: CASRRASAYEQYF.

The chain links TRBV9 to TRBJ2-7, with TRBD2 as a possible D gene (6 bases). V lost 4 bases and J lost 3, with 11 bases in between. The CDR3 loop spans 13 amino acids. CDR1 is SGDLS and CDR2 is YYNGEE in the germline V gene. CDR3 protein: CASSSRTNYEQYF. In DNA form, the CDR3 reads TGTGCCAGCAGCTCCCGGACTAACTACGAGCAGTACTTC.

The chain employs TRBV5-1 and TRBJ1-2; no clear D gene. Germline CDR1 SGHRS, CDR2 YFSETQ. This CDR3 spans 16 amino acids. Trimming shortened V by 4 bases and J by 7 bases, and 23 bases separated the two germline ends. In DNA form, the CDR3 reads TGCGCCAGCAGCCCAGCTATGTCGGTCGGGGTTGGTGGCTACACCTTC. This sequence encodes CASSPAMSVGVGGYTF.

V is TRBV29-1 and J is TRBJ1-4; 8 nucleotides agree with TRBD1. V shed 6 bases, J shed 8 bases, and the junction held 14 bases outside the gene matches. Germline V gives CDR1 SQVTM, CDR2 ANQGSEA. The CDR3 consists of 15 residues. CDR3: CSVAEVRGLGEKLFF. The DNA for the CDR3 is TGCAGCGTCGCGGAGGTCAGGGGGCTCGGAGAAAAACTGTTTTTT.

The genes are TRBV5-4 and TRBJ2-7, with TRBD1 matching 10 bases. Germline values: CDR1 SGHNT, CDR2 YYREEE (reference sequence). The CDR3 contains 15 residues. Trimming removed 4 bases from V and 6 bases from J; junction bases left unmatched: 10. In nucleotides, the CDR3 is TGTGCCAGCAGCGCCCCGGGACAGGGGTCTACCGAGCAGTACTTC. Protein product: CASSAPGQGSTEQYF.

The chain links TRBV7-9 to TRBJ1-6; unclear D gene. CDR1 and CDR2 from the germline V gene are SEHNR and FQNEAQ (reference sequence). V dropped 4 bases and J dropped 9 bases, with 10 bases sitting between them. The CDR3 extends over 13 amino acids. CDR3 DNA: TGTGCCAGCAGCTCCCTAGGTGGTTCACCCCTCCACTTT. Residues: CASSSLGGSPLHF.